The 9 T cell receptor beta chains reported below all come from one sample, sequenced in a study of shared clonotypes between healthy human individuals. CD8 cells classed as naive were CD45RO-negative and positively selected for CCR7, excluding terminally differentiated effector memory CD45RA+ cells. Measured with immunoSEQ multiplex PCR; TCRdb has only the in-frame clones, and not every one. The repertoire holds about 580,000 clones, with 95% to 98% as singletons. Source material: naive CD8+ T cells sorted from blood. The receptors shown here come from a man aged 25-45 years in good health.

The CDR3 coding sequence is TGCGCCAGCAGCTTGGACCAGGTAACCTACGAGCAGTACTTC. Protein product: CASSLDQVTYEQYF. V and J are TRBV5-1 and TRBJ2-7; D is uncertain. The CDR3 has 14 amino acids. V lost 0 bases, J lost 2 bases, and 9 bases lay in between. Looked up from germline, CDR1 is SGHRS and CDR2 is YFSETQ.

The chain uses TRBV7-2 and TRBJ2-1, with D maybe TRBD2 (6 bases). Germline V CDR1 and CDR2: SGHTA, FQGNSA. V dropped 0 bases and J dropped 7 bases, with 13 bases sitting between them. The CDR3 has 15 residues. The CDR3 sequence: CASSLAGDSGNEQFF. CDR3 bases: TGTGCCAGCAGCTTAGCGGGGGACTCGGGGAATGAGCAGTTCTTC.

The V and J genes are TRBV28 and TRBJ2-1; no definite D call. In germline, CDR1 is MDHEN, CDR2 SYDVKM. Trimming removed 3 bases from V and 4 bases from J, with 13 bases in between. CDR3 length equals 15 residues. CDR3 bases: TGTGCCAGCAGTTTGAACAGCGAGCATTACAATGAGCAGTTCTTC. It specifies CASSLNSEHYNEQFF.

The gene calls are TRBV29-1 and TRBJ2-7; TRBD2 agrees at 11 bases. In germline, CDR1 is SQVTM, CDR2 ANQGSEA. This CDR3 is built from 17 residues. V was clipped by 3 bases and J by 2 bases; unmatched bases: 12. DNA for the CDR3: TGCAGCGTTGATCGATACACGCCGGGACTAGCGGCCTACGAGCAGTACTTC. Amino acids: CSVDRYTPGLAAYEQYF.

For the CDR3, the DNA is TGCAGCGTTGAAGATCGTGGTGGGCCAGACCGTCTCATAGAGCAGTACTTC. Translated, it gives CSVEDRGGPDRLIEQYF. The gene calls are TRBV29-1 and TRBJ2-7, with D unresolved. V was pared by 0 bases and J by 7 bases, with 25 bases between. Germline assignment: CDR1 SQVTM and CDR2 ANQGSEA. The CDR3 runs to 17 residues.

This sequence joins TRBV25-1 and TRBJ2-7; D not resolved. Looked up from germline, CDR1 is MGHDK and CDR2 is SYGVNS. This CDR3 comprises 11 residues. Trimming took off 4 bases at V and 4 bases at J, with 5 bases between the two ends. CDR3 residues: CASSVWYEQYF. CDR3 nucleotides: TGTGCCAGCAGTGTATGGTACGAGCAGTACTTC.

The chain combines TRBV10-3 with TRBJ2-1; no reliable D call. Per the germline V gene, CDR1 is ENHRY and CDR2 is SYGVKD. CDR3 length: 12 residues. With 3 bases removed from V and 6 bases from J, the gap between germline ends came to 6 bases. The CDR3 DNA is TGTGCCATCAGTGAAGCGTTCAATGAGCAGTTCTTC. Translating gives CAISEAFNEQFF.

The J gene is TRBJ1-1, the V gene TRBV27; D remains ambiguous. The CDR3 sequence is 14 residues long. V shed 4 bases and J shed 5 bases, with 14 bases lying between them. The germline gives CDR1 MNHEY, CDR2 SMNVEV (reference sequence). DNA of the CDR3: TGTGCCAGCAGTTCGAAGGCGGGTCGTACTGAAGCTTTCTTT. This codes for CASSSKAGRTEAFF.

CDR3 region: CASSSESGRAFNEQFF. The CDR3 DNA reads as TGTGCCAGCAGCTCAGAGAGCGGGAGGGCCTTCAATGAGCAGTTCTTC. This chain joins TRBV7-9 and TRBJ2-1; 10 bases agree with TRBD2. Trimming at V came to 4 bases and at J to 6 bases, leaving 9 bases not matched to a gene. From germline, CDR1 is SEHNR and CDR2 FQNEAQ (reference sequence). The CDR3 sequence is 16 residues long.